This TCR beta chain appears in the sequencing data of a study of breast tumors, draining lymph nodes, adjacent tissues. The study, taken as a whole, reports: That most tumor T cells come from lymph nodes remained unproven.

TCRdb analysed the multiplex PCR reads with MiXCR anew, one entry per CDR3 protein. The table records fewer than 85,000 distinct CDR3 sequences, roughly 19% of them present only once. The ends lost 2 bases at V and 6 bases at J; junction bases unmatched: 12. The CDR3 contains 16 residues. The V gene's germline CDR1 is MDHEN and CDR2 SYDVKM. Breast cancer patients provided tissue from their axillary draining lymph nodes. In the case of this clonotype: Antigen specificity is unknown.

The sequence was obtained from a female donor with breast cancer. Some clones in this sample may be carry-over from other donors' samples. The V and J genes are TRBV28 and TRBJ2-7; 8 bases agree with TRBD2. The sample was axillary lymph node tissue. CDR3 sequence (DNA): TGTGCCAGCAGTTTAGGTTCCAGCGGGAGAACGGGCGAGCAGTACTTC. It specifies CASSLGSSGRTGEQYF. Full variable domain (rest looked up from reference TRBV28 and TRBJ2-7): DVKVTQSSRYLVKRTGEKVFLECVQDMDHENMFWYRQDPGLGLRLIYFSYDVKMKEKGDIPEGYSVSREKKERFSLILESASTNQTSMYLCASSLGSSGRTGEQYFGPGTRLTVT.